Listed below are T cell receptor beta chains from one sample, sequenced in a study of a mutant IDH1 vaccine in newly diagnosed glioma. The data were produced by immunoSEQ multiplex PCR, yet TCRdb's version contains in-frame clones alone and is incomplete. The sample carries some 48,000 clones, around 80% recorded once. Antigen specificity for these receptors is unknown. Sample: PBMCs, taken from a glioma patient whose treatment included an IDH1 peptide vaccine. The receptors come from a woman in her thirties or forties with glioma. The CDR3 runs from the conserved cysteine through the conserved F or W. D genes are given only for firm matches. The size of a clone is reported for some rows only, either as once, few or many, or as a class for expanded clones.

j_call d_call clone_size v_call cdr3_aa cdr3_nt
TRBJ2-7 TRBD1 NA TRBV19 CASSRTGAVYEQYF TGTGCCAGTAGCCGGACAGGGGCGGTCTACGAGCAGTACTTC
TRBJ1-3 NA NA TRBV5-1 CASSYQGSGNTIYF TGCGCCAGCAGCTATCAGGGGTCTGGAAACACCATATATTTT
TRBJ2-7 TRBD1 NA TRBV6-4 CASSDGQGAHEQYF TGTGCCAGCAGTGACGGTCAGGGGGCCCACGAGCAGTACTTC
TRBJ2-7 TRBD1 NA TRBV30 CAWSPTGTESSYEQYF TGTGCCTGGAGTCCGACCGGGACAGAGAGCTCCTACGAGCAGTACTTC
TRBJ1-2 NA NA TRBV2 CASSPLIGVPNYGYTF TGTGCCAGCAGTCCCCTGATCGGGGTTCCAAACTATGGCTACACCTTC
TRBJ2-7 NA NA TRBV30 CAWSPVLGPNPYEQYF TGTGCCTGGAGTCCAGTCCTCGGACCGAACCCCTACGAGCAGTACTTC
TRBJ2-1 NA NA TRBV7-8 CASSRGLGTYNEQFF TGTGCCAGCAGCCGTGGTCTGGGGACCTACAATGAGCAGTTCTTC
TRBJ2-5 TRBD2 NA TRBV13 CASSLAAAGGKSQTQYF TGTGCCAGCAGCTTAGCCGCAGCGGGGGGCAAGTCGCAGACCCAGTACTTC
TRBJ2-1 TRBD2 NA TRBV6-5 CASSQSGSSYNEQFF TGTGCCAGCAGCCAGAGCGGGAGCTCCTACAATGAGCAGTTCTTC
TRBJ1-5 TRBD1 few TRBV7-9 CASSSTTGISNQPQHF TGTGCCAGCAGCTCAACGACAGGGATTAGCAATCAGCCCCAGCATTTT
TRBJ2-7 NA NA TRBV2 CASTDRTVREQYF TGTGCCAGCACCGACAGGACCGTACGCGAGCAGTACTTC
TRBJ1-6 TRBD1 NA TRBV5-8 CASSRRDSYSPLHF TGTGCCAGCAGCCGAAGGGACAGTTATTCACCCCTCCACTTT
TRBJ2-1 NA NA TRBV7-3 CASSPTVDNEQFF TGTGCCAGCAGTCCAACGGTTGACAATGAGCAGTTCTTC
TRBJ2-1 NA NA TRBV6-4 CASSDSIEGAVNEQFF TGTGCCAGCAGTGACTCGATTGAAGGGGCTGTGAATGAGCAGTTCTTC
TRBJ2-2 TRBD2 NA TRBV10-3 CAGAGGPGELFF TGTGCCGGGGCGGGGGGGCCCGGGGAGCTGTTTTTT
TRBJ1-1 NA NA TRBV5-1 CASSHRDGSTEAFF TGCGCCAGCAGCCACCGTGACGGGAGCACTGAAGCTTTCTTT
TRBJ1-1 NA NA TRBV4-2 CASSLGSTGDTEAFF TGTGCCAGCAGCCTCGGCTCCACGGGGGACACTGAAGCTTTCTTT
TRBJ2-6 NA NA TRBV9 CASSVATGLGAGANVLTF TGTGCCAGCAGCGTAGCAACAGGGTTAGGAGCTGGGGCCAACGTCCTGACTTTC
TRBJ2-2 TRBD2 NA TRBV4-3 CASSPFIRAGGDGELFF TGCGCCAGCAGCCCGTTTATTCGGGCGGGGGGCGACGGGGAGCTGTTTTTT
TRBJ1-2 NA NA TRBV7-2 CASSFGDYGYTF TGTGCCAGCAGCTTTGGGGACTATGGCTACACCTTC